The 18 T cell receptor beta chains below come from one sample, sequenced in a study of blood T cell repertoires in COVID-19. Sequencing was performed with immunoSEQ multiplex PCR; in TCRdb, only in-frame clones are kept and a portion is missing. There are hundreds of thousands of clones in the sample; around 90% occur only once, and approximately 12% lies in the top ten. The sequencing sample was made of peripheral blood. The receptors derive from a woman aged 18-29 years who had recovered from COVID-19.

About this clone: An end of the junction does not agree with germline; a read error may underlie this. The gene calls are TRBV6-1 and TRBJ2-7; possibly TRBD2 for D (7 bases). Per germline, CDR1 MNHNS and CDR2 SASEGT. CDR3 length: 12 residues. The CDR3 coding sequence is TGTGCCAGCAGTGAAAGGTCGGGGGGCCTGTTGTTC. Translating gives CASSERSGGLLF.

The rearrangement links TRBV5-1 to TRBJ2-4; TRBD2 might be the D (5 bases). The germline CDR1 and CDR2 sequences are SGHRS and YFSETQ. The CDR3 has 15 amino acids. V was shortened by 4 bases and J by 0 bases, with 11 bases between the two germline ends. CDR3 protein: CASSNGLIAKNIQYF. For the CDR3, the DNA is TGCGCCAGCAGCAATGGACTCATAGCCAAAAACATTCAGTACTTC. The variable domain in full, with the rest retrieved from reference TRBV5-1 and TRBJ2-4, is KAGVTQTPRYLIKTRGQQVTLSCSPISGHRSVSWYQQTPGQGLQFLFEYFSETQRNKGNFPGRFSGRQFSNSRSEMNVSTLELGDSALYLCASSNGLIAKNIQYFGAGTRLSVL.

This clone was observed a few times. This sequence joins TRBV14 and TRBJ1-6; D not certain. V lost 0 bases and J 0 bases, leaving 9 bases between the germline ends. Germline lookup yields CDR1 SGHDN and CDR2 FVKESK. There are 17 residues in the CDR3. The chain's CDR3 is CASSQDVRSSYNSPLHF. Written as DNA, the CDR3 is TGTGCCAGCAGCCAAGATGTGAGGAGCTCCTATAATTCACCCCTCCACTTT.

The genes are TRBV10-1 and TRBJ2-1, with D perhaps matching TRBD2 (6 bases). Germline V gene lookup returns CDR1 WNHNN and CDR2 SYGVQD (reference sequence). The V and J ends lost 4 bases and 14 bases respectively, with 15 bases between them. There are 12 residues in the CDR3. The CDR3 DNA reads TGCGCCAGCAGTGGAATCGGGACGGGGGAGTTCTTC. This sequence encodes CASSGIGTGEFF.

The V call is TRBV10-3, the J call TRBJ1-6; D gene uncertain. The germline gives CDR1 ENHRY, CDR2 SYGVKD. This CDR3 has 13 residues. The V end lost 7 bases, the J end lost 0 bases, and 4 bases lay between the germline ends. CDR3 region: CAITYSYNSPLHF. CDR3 coding DNA: TGTGCCATCACGTACTCCTATAATTCACCCCTCCACTTT.

The rearrangement uses TRBV7-2 and TRBJ2-7, with TRBD2 matching 10 bases. V dropped 1 base and J dropped 1; count of bases not matched to a gene: 4. The V gene's germline CDR1 is SGHTA and CDR2 FQGNSA. The CDR3 contains 16 residues. Here the CDR3 DNA reads TGTGCCAGCAGCTTAGGGTTAGCGGGAGGATCCTACGAGCAGTACTTC. Translation gives CASSLGLAGGSYEQYF.

V and J are TRBV7-3 and TRBJ2-1; D is perhaps TRBD1 (5 bases). The germline gives CDR1 SGHTA, CDR2 FQGTGA. Trimming removed 4 bases at V and 12 bases at J, with 16 bases between. The CDR3 runs to 13 residues. The CDR3 sequence is CASSSTTQGGQFF. The CDR3, as DNA: TGTGCCAGCAGCTCCACGACCCAGGGTGGGCAGTTCTTC.

V and J are TRBV9 and TRBJ2-7; 7 bases match TRBD2. The germline gives CDR1 SGDLS, CDR2 YYNGEE. The CDR3 extends over 15 amino acids. With V trimmed by 0 bases and J by 6 bases, 9 bases remained unmatched. For the CDR3, the DNA is TGTGCCAGCAGCGTAGAGCCAGCGGGGACCCCCGAGCAGTACTTC. Protein sequence: CASSVEPAGTPEQYF.

The chain employs TRBV4-3 and TRBJ2-3; 9 bases fit TRBD2. CDR3 length: 18 residues. Looked up from germline, CDR1 is LGHNA and CDR2 is YSLEER. Trimming took 3 bases from V and 2 from J; bases not matched to a gene: 12. The CDR3 bases are TGCGCCAGCAGCCAGCCCACCCCGGGACTAGCTGTCACAGATACGCAGTATTTT. Protein product: CASSQPTPGLAVTDTQYF.

This clone has a count of ten or more. V usage is TRBV10-3 and J usage is TRBJ2-7, with 7 bases that match TRBD1. This CDR3 is built from 13 residues. Germline lookup yields CDR1 ENHRY and CDR2 SYGVKD. With 7 bases clipped from V and 0 bases from J, the junction kept 3 bases outside the gene matches. The CDR3 coding sequence is TGTGCCATCAACGGGGACAGCTCCTACGAGCAGTACTTC. Translating gives CAINGDSSYEQYF.

V is TRBV6-4 and J is TRBJ1-1; 9 nucleotides match TRBD1. This CDR3 comprises 14 residues. The germline CDR1 and CDR2 sequences are MRHNA and SNTAGT. Trimming took 7 bases from V and 1 from J; bases not matched to a gene: 4. This chain's CDR3 is CASKPGQGNTEAFF. The CDR3 nucleotides are TGTGCCAGCAAACCGGGACAGGGGAACACTGAAGCTTTCTTT.

The V and J genes are TRBV11-2 and TRBJ1-1, with 7 positions matching TRBD1. The length of the CDR3 is 16 residues. The V segment lost 5 bases and the J segment 4 bases; nucleotides outside the gene matches: 13. Per germline, CDR1 SGHAT and CDR2 FQNNGV. In DNA, the CDR3 is TGTGCCAGCAGCGTCGATACAGGGGCGAGGGGCACTGAAGCTTTCTTT. Translation: CASSVDTGARGTEAFF.

V and J are TRBV12-3 or TRBV12-4 and TRBJ2-3; 9 nucleotides match TRBD1. CDR3 length: 12 amino acids. V trimming: 10 bases; J trimming: 11 bases; junction bases outside the gene matches: 10. In nucleotides, the CDR3 is TGTGCCACCATGGGCGGGACAGGGATGCAGTATTTT. It encodes CATMGGTGMQYF.

The CDR3 bases are TGTGCCAGCAGGACTACAGATACGCAGTATTTT. Protein product: CASRTTDTQYF. This chain uses TRBV12-3 or TRBV12-4 with TRBJ2-3; D is ambiguous. The CDR3 runs 11 residues. The ends were cut back, 6 bases at V and 3 bases at J, with 4 bases in the middle.

This rearrangement joins TRBV9 to TRBJ2-7, with D perhaps TRBD1 (5 bases). Between the trimmed V and J ends, which lost 2 bases and 5 bases, there was a span of 11 bases. CDR3 length: 13 residues. Germline V gives CDR1 SGDLS, CDR2 YYNGEE. For the CDR3, the DNA is TGTGCCAGCAGCGTTACAGGTTTCGACGAGCAGTACTTC. Encoded protein: CASSVTGFDEQYF.

The J gene is TRBJ2-7, the V gene TRBV7-9, with a tentative D call TRBD1 (7 bases). Deletions cut 4 bases from V and 4 bases from J, with 11 bases between. CDR1 and CDR2 from the germline V gene are SEHNR and FQNEAQ (reference sequence). This CDR3 has 13 amino acids. This CDR3 is CASSSRGEYEQYF. For the CDR3, the DNA is TGTGCCAGCAGCTCCAGGGGGGAATACGAGCAGTACTTC.

CDR3 loop: CASSYSLTGNHDYGYTF. Written as DNA, the CDR3 is TGTGCCAGCAGCTACTCCCTGACAGGGAATCACGACTATGGCTACACCTTC. V and J are TRBV11-2 and TRBJ1-2; 7 nucleotides align to TRBD1. J lost 3 bases, V lost 4 bases, and 14 bases had no gene match. Germline V gives CDR1 SGHAT, CDR2 FQNNGV. The CDR3 is 17 amino acids.

This clone was counted only a few times. The chain carries TRBV10-3 and TRBJ2-1; 9 nucleotides align to TRBD2. The V segment lost 8 bases and the J segment 7 bases; nucleotides outside the gene matches: 12. This CDR3 spans 15 amino acids. Germline V CDR1 and CDR2: ENHRY, SYGVKD. As DNA, the CDR3 is TGTGCCATCGGGCAAGGGACTAGCTCAACGAATGAGCAGTTCTTC. It translates to CAIGQGTSSTNEQFF.